This T cell receptor beta chain was profiled in a study of blood T cell repertoires in COVID-19. Overall study: In each case, the material was cDNA or gDNA derived from T cells, B-cell-depleted T cells, or PBMCs.

Germline V gene sequence: CDR1 ENHRY, CDR2 SYGVKD. Germline trimming cut 2 bases from V and 5 bases from J; bases unmatched to any gene: 5. The CDR3 length is 15 residues. Which cohort a participant joined came from the clinical history participants gave. In the original processing: Reference gene primers were amplified, and this amplification served to estimate nucleated cell counts. Method: immunoSEQ multiplex PCR; TCRdb's copy keeps in-frame clones and lacks some. Clone size and V and J calls were adopted from that table, with D and trimming inferred from the DNA. The repertoire holds a few hundred thousand clones, with 80% to 90% as singletons.

The clonotype comes from a man aged 25-45 years who had recovered from COVID-19. The material sequenced was PBMCs or T cells enriched from blood (not recorded which). This rearrangement joins TRBV10-3 to TRBJ2-1; TRBD2 matches 8 bases. The CDR3 reads CAISEVAGGDNEQFF. CDR3 bases: TGTGCCATCAGTGAGGTCGCGGGGGGAGACAATGAGCAGTTCTTC.